This T cell receptor (beta chain) was identified during a study of T cells in localized non-small cell lung cancer. Trimming took off 7 bases at V and 4 bases at J, with 8 bases between the two ends. Germline V gives CDR1 MDHEN, CDR2 SYDVKM. CDR3 length: 11 residues. Libraries were prepared by immunoSEQ multiplex PCR; TCRdb keeps only in-frame clonotypes and omits some of them. The sample records about 40,000 clones, about 86% being singletons. Notes on this clone: The antigen is unknown.

Study-level points and caveats: It was uninvolved adjacent lung that showed the highest T cell clonality, exceeding tumor. Because researchers sequenced only one region of the tumor, heterogeneity is still possible. Of the top 100 tumor clones, median 57 were in adjacent lung, 25 to 30 among its top 100.

Sample: peripheral blood, taken before any cancer treatment. This clonotype was sampled from a man aged 40-75 years with stage I lung adenocarcinoma. V and J are TRBV28 and TRBJ2-7; the D is unclear. In DNA, the CDR3 is TGTGCCAGCATGCCTCCTTACGAGCAGTACTTC. Its translation: CASMPPYEQYF.